This T cell receptor beta chain originates from a study of T cell responses to AZD1222 COVID-19 vaccine (dated by TCRdb to the early 2020s). Background for the entire study: AZD1222 recipients whose second dose came at about 4 weeks and those whose second dose came at about 12 weeks were combined into one group, since spike-specific TCR depth and breadth did not differ between the two schedules. TCR sequencing was performed for 230 to 250 trial participants, of whom some 200 were given two doses of AZD1222 and 26 were given two doses of MenACWY control vaccine. Trial participants were enrolled by age into 18-55, 56-69 and 70-plus year subgroups, with roughly 150, 30 and 60 TCR-sequenced participants respectively.

A remark on this clone: Its binding antigen is unknown. Per-nucleotide qualities are absent, and no much larger clonotype sits a single base away.

The CDR3 regions of human TCRbeta chains were subjected to immunosequencing. The authors' pipeline ran thus. TCRs in the repertoires were matched against a reference library of SARS-CoV-2-specific TCRs that had been generated with the MIRA antigen-specificity platform. Breadth was defined as the fraction of unique TCRs that were SARS-CoV-2-associated, and depth was defined as the fraction of total T cells that were SARS-CoV-2-associated. Using the MIRA data, every spike-specific TCR was mapped to the spike region that the TCR reacted to and assigned to either a CD4 or a CD8 class. Log10-transformed breadth and depth values were compared by one-way ANOVA with Sidak's multiple comparisons tests. TCRdb's version of the immuneACCESS table is confined to in-frame rearrangements and falls short of the full clone set. An unresolved V gene accounts for under half of the shortfall where checked; the remainder is of unknown origin. D and trimming come from the DNA, and the V and J calls and clone size come from that table. This sample has 85,000 to 95,000 clones in its table, and nearly 90% of those were observed once. Of the sample, about 8.4% falls within the top ten clones.

The germline V gene provides CDR1 MGHDK and CDR2 SYGVNS. V lost 4 bases and J lost 6 bases; the stretch between them is 14 bases long. Spanning cysteine to phenylalanine, the CDR3 consists of 14 amino acids. The read is trimmed to its CDR3 DNA, 42 bases read in frame from base 1. Study-wide findings and limitations: Conclusions about previously exposed vaccinees were limited because only six AZD1222 recipients were SARS-CoV-2 seropositive at baseline. CD4 TCRs associated with the vaccine covered the entire spike protein, and the dominant responses were in regions 160-218 and 743-854. A significant rise in spike-specific TCR breadth and depth was observed after two AZD1222 doses relative to day 0 and relative to MenACWY recipients. No day 14 peak-response samples were available, so repertoires were characterized only after the peak T cell response. The 56-69-year group was small, and its depth increase did not reach significance, likely because of low power. Epitopes outside the regions mutated in the B.1.351 and B.1.1.7 variants were reportedly recognized by nearly half of the unique spike-specific TCRs. Most participants were white British and females outnumbered males, and the authors suggested that clonal diversity may have been underestimated.

The meaning of the sample's time point label: baseline before first vaccination. Vaccinee samples came from UK trials COV001 and COV002, including a single-blind randomized controlled phase 2/3 trial of AZD1222 (ChAdOx1 nCoV-19) in healthy adults. Trial participant PBMC samples were collected at day 0 and day 28 after the second dose for TCRbeta chain sequencing. The TCR was taken from an adult in good health. The chain is encoded by TRBV25-1 joined to TRBJ2-3; the D gene is perhaps TRBD1 or TRBD2, each of them matching over 5 bases. This material consisted of peripheral blood, taken on day 0 of AZD1222 vaccination. Here is the DNA: TGTGCCAGCAGTGGGGGACCACTCACGGATACGCAGTATTTT. It codes for CASSGGPLTDTQYF. This CDR3, with the reference TRBV25-1 and TRBJ2-3 proteins standing in past its ends, gives the full variable domain EADIYQTPRYLVIGTGKKITLECSQTMGHDKMYWYQQDPGMELHLIHYSYGVNSTEKGDLSSESTVSRIRTEHFPLTLESARPSHTSQYLCASSGGPLTDTQYFGPGTRLTVL.